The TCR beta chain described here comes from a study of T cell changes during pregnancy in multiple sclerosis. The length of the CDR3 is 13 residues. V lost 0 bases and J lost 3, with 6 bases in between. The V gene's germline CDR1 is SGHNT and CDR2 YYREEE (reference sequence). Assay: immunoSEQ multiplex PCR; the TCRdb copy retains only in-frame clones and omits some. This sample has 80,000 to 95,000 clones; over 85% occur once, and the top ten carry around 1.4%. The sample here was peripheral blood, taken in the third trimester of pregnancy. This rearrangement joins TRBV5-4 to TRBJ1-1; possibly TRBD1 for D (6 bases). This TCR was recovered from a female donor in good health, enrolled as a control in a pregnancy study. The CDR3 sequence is CASSLGGHTEAFF. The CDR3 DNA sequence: TGTGCCAGCAGCTTGGGGGGGCACACTGAAGCTTTCTTT.